The TCR beta chain under discussion was sequenced for a study of cytomegalovirus exposure and HLA in healthy donors. Whole-study context: Findings of an earlier analysis included more than 90 million unique TCR beta sequences from some 180 million T cells.

From germline, CDR1 is LNHDA and CDR2 SQIVND (reference sequence). The V segment lost 6 bases and the J segment 4 bases; nucleotides outside the gene matches: 6. The CDR3 consists of 14 residues. Primers for the PCR totalled 60 Vbeta and 13 Jbeta. The assay was immunoSEQ multiplex PCR, and TCRdb's table has in-frame clones only and misses some. The sample has 100,000 to 150,000 clones, 80% to 90% seen once. The source of this sequence is a woman in her thirties in good health and CMV-seronegative. The chain couples TRBV19 to TRBJ1-5; 7 bases fit TRBD1. Material for sequencing was PBMCs. The DNA of the CDR3 is TGTGCCAGTAGACCCGGGACAGAGAATCAGCCCCAGCATTTT. This translates into CASRPGTENQPQHF.